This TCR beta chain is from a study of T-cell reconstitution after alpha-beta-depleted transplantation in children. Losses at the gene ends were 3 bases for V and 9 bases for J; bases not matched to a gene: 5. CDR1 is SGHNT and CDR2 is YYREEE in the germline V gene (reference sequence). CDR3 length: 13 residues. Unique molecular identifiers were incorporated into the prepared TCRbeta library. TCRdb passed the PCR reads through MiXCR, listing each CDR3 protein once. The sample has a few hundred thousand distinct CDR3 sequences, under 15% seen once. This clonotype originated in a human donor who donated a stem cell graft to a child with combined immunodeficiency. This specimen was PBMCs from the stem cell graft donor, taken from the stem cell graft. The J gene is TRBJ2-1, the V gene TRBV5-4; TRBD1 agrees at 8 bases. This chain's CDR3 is CASSWTGYAEQFF. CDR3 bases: TGTGCCAGCAGCTGGACAGGGTATGCTGAGCAGTTCTTC.